This T cell receptor beta chain was identified during a study of blood T cell repertoires in COVID-19. Study details: Both acute and convalescent COVID-19 samples were obtained from the United States, Italy and Spain. Nucleic acid was either cDNA or gDNA, and it came from T cells, B-cell-depleted T cells, or PBMCs.

In the original processing: Estimation of nucleated cell counts was performed using reference gene primer amplification. Measured with immunoSEQ multiplex PCR; TCRdb has only the in-frame clones, and not every one. V and J calls plus clone size are reproduced from that table; the DNA served to infer D and trimming. The table includes roughly 160,000 clones, around 84% detected once. There are 19 residues in the CDR3. CDR1 is MDHEN, CDR2 SYDVKM, per germline. V shed 5 bases, J shed 2 bases, and the junction held 16 bases outside the gene matches. Seattle patients were enrolled while actively infected and followed longitudinally.

This TCR came from a woman between 50 and 59 years old with COVID-19, enrolled during active disease. The sample taken for sequencing was peripheral blood. The chain uses TRBV28 and TRBJ2-1, with 9 bases fitting TRBD1. This CDR3 is CASSPVPGQGSGAYNEQFF. CDR3 nucleotides: TGTGCCAGCAGTCCAGTCCCGGGACAGGGCTCGGGGGCCTACAATGAGCAGTTCTTC.